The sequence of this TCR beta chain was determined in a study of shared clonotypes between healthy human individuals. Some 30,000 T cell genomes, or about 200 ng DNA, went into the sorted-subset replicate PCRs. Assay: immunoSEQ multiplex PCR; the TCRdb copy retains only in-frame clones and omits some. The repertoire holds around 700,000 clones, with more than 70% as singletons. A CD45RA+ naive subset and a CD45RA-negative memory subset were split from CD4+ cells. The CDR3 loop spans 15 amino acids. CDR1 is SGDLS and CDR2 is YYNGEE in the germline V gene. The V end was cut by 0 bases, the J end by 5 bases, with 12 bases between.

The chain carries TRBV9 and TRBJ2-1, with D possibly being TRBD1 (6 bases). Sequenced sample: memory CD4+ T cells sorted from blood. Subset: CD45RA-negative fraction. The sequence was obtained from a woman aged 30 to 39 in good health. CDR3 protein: CASSVDRALNNEQFF. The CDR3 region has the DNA TGTGCCAGCAGCGTAGACAGGGCCTTGAACAATGAGCAGTTCTTC.